This TCR beta chain was captured in a study of monozygotic twins with inflammatory bowel disease. Study results and caveats: What may have added variability to patient repertoires is that immunosuppressive treatments differed.

As concerns this clonotype: What it recognizes is unknown.

This CDR3 is built from 17 residues. Germline values: CDR1 KGHDR, CDR2 SFDVKD. Amplification used two nested PCRs: roughly 17 cycles, then approximately 9 cycles, on TCRalpha/TCRbeta cDNA. Reanalyzing the 5' RACE reads, TCRdb keeps one entry per CDR3 protein, without DNA. This repertoire comprises around 370,000 distinct CDR3 sequences; its ten largest clones make up just over 2.5%. The source of this sequence is a human donor with ulcerative colitis or Crohn's disease, or a healthy co-twin of an affected twin (not recorded which). This sequence joins TRBV24-1 and TRBJ2-1; no DNA is available, so the TRBD2 call from TCRdb remains unchecked. Sequenced sample: blood. CDR3 sequence reads: CATSSGTSGGSYNEQFF.